Each of the 13 T cell receptor beta chains below was sequenced from the same sample in a study of cytomegalovirus exposure and HLA in healthy donors. 13 Jbeta primers and 60 Vbeta primers were used for the PCR. Assay used: immunoSEQ multiplex PCR; TCRdb lists only in-frame clones, some missing. The repertoire consists of some 120,000 clones, with about 68% occurring once and the leading ten covering 4%. The material sequenced was PBMCs. The receptors stem from a man aged 40-50 years in good health and CMV-seropositive.

J is TRBJ1-2 and V is TRBV7-8; possibly TRBD1 for D (6 bases). V lost 6 bases to trimming and J lost 4 bases, with 15 bases between them. CDR1 SGHVS and CDR2 FQNEAQ come from the germline V gene. The CDR3 runs 14 residues. The CDR3 bases are TGTGCCAGCAGTCCTCCCACAGGGAGCTATGGCTACACCTTC. It specifies CASSPPTGSYGYTF.

The chain joins TRBV11-2 to TRBJ2-2; the match to TRBD2 covers 9 bases. The CDR3 extends over 16 amino acids. Losses at the gene ends were 5 bases for V and 4 bases for J; bases not matched to a gene: 8. Germline lookup yields CDR1 SGHAT and CDR2 FQNNGV. The CDR3 sequence is CASSIGAGGVTGELFF. Here the CDR3 DNA reads TGTGCCAGCAGCATAGGAGCGGGAGGAGTCACCGGGGAGCTGTTTTTT.

The chain links TRBV21-1 to TRBJ2-5; the table's D gene call, TRBD2, was not cross checked with the DNA. TRBV21-1 is shown as a pseudogene. This CDR3 is 17 amino acids long. The CDR3 sequence: CASSKGRGWQFQETQYF. CDR3 in DNA: TGTGCCAGCAGCAAAGGAAGAGGGTGGCAGTTCCAAGAGACCCAGTACTTC.

A single count supports this clone. A read error may account for a junction end that differs from germline. V gene TRBV5-1 combines with J gene TRBJ1-5, with D possibly matching TRBD1 (5 bases). The CDR3 runs 13 residues. In germline, CDR1 is SGHRS, CDR2 YFSETQ. The CDR3 spells CSRRAGHNQPQHF. CDR3 coding DNA: TGTAGTAGACGAGCGGGGCACAATCAGCCCCAGCATTTT.

This sequence joins TRBV19 and TRBJ2-7, with 10 nucleotides matching TRBD1. This CDR3 comprises 14 residues. With 6 bases clipped from V and 9 bases from J, the junction kept 11 bases outside the gene matches. The germline CDR1 and CDR2 sequences are LNHDA and SQIVND (reference sequence). CDR3 sequence: CASSHRDRGSAQYF. As DNA, the CDR3 is TGTGCCAGTAGCCACCGGGACAGGGGAAGTGCGCAGTACTTC.

This clone was seen only once. The rearrangement joins TRBV7-9 to TRBJ1-1; D is ambiguous. V gave up 2 bases and J gave up 4 bases, with 8 bases separating them. Germline V lookup: CDR1 SEHNR, CDR2 FQNEAQ (reference sequence). CDR3 length: 13 residues. In DNA form, the CDR3 reads TGTGCCAGCAGCTTAACGGCGGGCACTGAAGCTTTCTTT. It translates to CASSLTAGTEAFF.

This rearrangement joins TRBV10-3 to TRBJ2-7; 9 bases are shared with TRBD1. Germline V gene sequence: CDR1 ENHRY, CDR2 SYGVKD. The length of the CDR3 is 14 residues. The ends lost 6 bases at V and 6 bases at J; junction bases unmatched: 9. The CDR3, as DNA: TGTGCCATCAGGCCGGGACAGGGATTCGGCGAGCAGTACTTC. This translates into CAIRPGQGFGEQYF.

This clone was detected only a few times. This rearrangement joins TRBV7-2 to TRBJ2-1; D call uncertain. The CDR3 is 12 amino acids. The V end lost 5 bases, the J end lost 5 bases, and 7 bases lay between the germline ends. CDR1 SGHTA and CDR2 FQGNSA come from the germline V gene. In DNA form, the CDR3 reads TGTGCCAGCAGCATCAGGAACAATGAGCAGTTCTTC. Translation gives CASSIRNNEQFF.

This chain connects TRBV6-4 to TRBJ2-2; 8 nucleotides match TRBD1. Trimming took 5 bases from V and 0 from J; bases not matched to a gene: 5. This CDR3 is 16 amino acids long. Germline assignment: CDR1 MRHNA and CDR2 SNTAGT. CDR3 amino acids: CASSRGTGSNTGELFF. CDR3 nucleotide sequence: TGTGCCAGCAGTCGAGGGACAGGATCGAACACCGGGGAGCTGTTTTTT.

This chain joins TRBV6-1 and TRBJ1-5; perhaps TRBD1 as D (5 bases). CDR1 and CDR2 from the germline V gene are MNHNS and SASEGT. Trimming took 4 bases from V and 3 from J, leaving 10 bases between them. The CDR3 extends over 14 amino acids. CDR3 in amino acids: CASSATGSNQPQHF. In DNA, the CDR3 is TGTGCCAGCAGTGCCACAGGCTCCAATCAGCCCCAGCATTTT.

This clone was found a few times. CDR3 nucleotide sequence: TGTGCCAGCAGTACCCCCTCCGGGACTAGCGGTTCCACAGATACGCAGTATTTT. Amino acid sequence: CASSTPSGTSGSTDTQYF. The chain is built from TRBV27 and TRBJ2-3; 11 bases agree with TRBD2. Germline V gene sequence: CDR1 MNHEY, CDR2 SMNVEV (reference sequence). The ends lost 5 bases at V and 2 bases at J; junction bases unmatched: 12. This CDR3 spans 18 amino acids.

The chain joins TRBV27 to TRBJ1-4; D ambiguous. Trimming left V 3 bases short and J 10 bases short, with 21 bases between. Germline-derived CDR1 and CDR2 are MNHEY and SMNVEV (reference sequence). CDR3 length: 16 residues. The CDR3 here is CASSFNLRASEGKLFF. Written as DNA, the CDR3 is TGTGCCAGCAGTTTTAATCTAAGGGCCAGCGAGGGAAAACTGTTTTTT.

This clone was seen a single time. The chain carries TRBV6-6 and TRBJ1-5; 9 nucleotides match TRBD1. Trimming took 2 bases from V and 5 from J; bases not matched to a gene: 1. Germline V lookup: CDR1 MNHNY, CDR2 SVGAGI (reference sequence). The CDR3 runs to 14 residues. CDR3 sequence reads: CASSYGDRDQPQHF. CDR3 sequence (DNA): TGTGCCAGCAGTTACGGGGACAGGGATCAGCCCCAGCATTTT.